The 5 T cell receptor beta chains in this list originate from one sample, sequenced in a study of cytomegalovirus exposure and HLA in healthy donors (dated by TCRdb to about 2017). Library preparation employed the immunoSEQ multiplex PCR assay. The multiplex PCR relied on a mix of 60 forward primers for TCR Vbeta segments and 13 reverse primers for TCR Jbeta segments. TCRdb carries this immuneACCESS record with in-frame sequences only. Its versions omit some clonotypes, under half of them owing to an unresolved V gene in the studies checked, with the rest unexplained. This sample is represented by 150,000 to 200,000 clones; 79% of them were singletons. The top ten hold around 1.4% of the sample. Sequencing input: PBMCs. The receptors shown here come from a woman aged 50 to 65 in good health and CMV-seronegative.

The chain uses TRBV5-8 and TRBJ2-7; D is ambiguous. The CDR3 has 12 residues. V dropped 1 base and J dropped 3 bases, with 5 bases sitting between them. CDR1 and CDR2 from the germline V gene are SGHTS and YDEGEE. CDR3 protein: CASSLTSYEQYF. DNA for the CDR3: TGTGCCAGCAGCTTGACAAGCTACGAGCAGTACTTC. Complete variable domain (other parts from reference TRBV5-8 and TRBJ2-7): EAGVTQSPTHLIKTRGQQATLRCSPISGHTSVYWYQQALGLGLQFLLWYDEGEERNRGNFPPRFSGRQFPNYSSELNVNALELEDSALYLCASSLTSYEQYFGPGTRLTVT.

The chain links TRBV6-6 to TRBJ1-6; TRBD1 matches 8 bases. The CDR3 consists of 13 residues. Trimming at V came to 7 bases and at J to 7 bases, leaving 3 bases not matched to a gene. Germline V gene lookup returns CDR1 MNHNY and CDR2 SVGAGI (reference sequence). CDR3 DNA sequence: TGTGCCAGCACTGGACAGGGAAATTCACCCCTCCACTTT. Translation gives CASTGQGNSPLHF.

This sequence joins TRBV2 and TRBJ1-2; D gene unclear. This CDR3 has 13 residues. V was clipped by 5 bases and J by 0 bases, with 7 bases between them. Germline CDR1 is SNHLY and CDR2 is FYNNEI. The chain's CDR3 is CASSSQTNYGYTF. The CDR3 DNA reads TGTGCCAGCAGTTCCCAGACTAACTATGGCTACACCTTC.

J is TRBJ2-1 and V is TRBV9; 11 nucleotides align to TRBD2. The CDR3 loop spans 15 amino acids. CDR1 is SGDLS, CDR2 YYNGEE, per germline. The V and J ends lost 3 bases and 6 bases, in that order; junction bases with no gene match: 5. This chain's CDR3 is CASSAGTSGTNEQFF. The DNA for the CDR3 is TGTGCCAGCAGCGCCGGGACTAGCGGTACCAATGAGCAGTTCTTC.

The CDR3 here is CASSFTGPTEAFF. CDR3 coding DNA: TGTGCCAGCAGCTTTACAGGGCCCACTGAAGCTTTCTTT. This sequence joins TRBV5-5 and TRBJ1-1, with D perhaps matching TRBD1 (6 bases). CDR3 length: 13 residues. V was trimmed by 2 bases and J by 4 bases, leaving 9 bases between them. CDR1 and CDR2 from the germline V gene are SGHKS and YYEKEE (reference sequence).